One T cell receptor beta chain is described in this entry. Its antigen is as yet unknown. CDR3 length: 13 residues. Germline lookup yields CDR1 SGHTA and CDR2 FQGNSA. The V end lost 1 base, the J end lost 5 bases, and 8 bases lay between the germline ends. Genomic DNA from each subset was divided evenly over several immunoSEQ plates. Under the authors' procedure: As immunoSEQ supplied junction-only sequences (without quality scores), filtering differed. Clones were sequenced by immunoSEQ multiplex PCR, and TCRdb holds only the in-frame ones, with some missing. V, J and clone size reflect that table, while D and trimming were determined from the DNA. This table holds hundreds of thousands of clones, 79% found once. This specimen comes from a study of shared clonotypes between healthy human individuals. Whole-study findings and limits: The donor pool, a small one, limited the genetic and exposure-history diversity represented.

The TCR originated in a middle-aged woman in good health. Some clones in this sample may be carry-over from other donors' samples. Sequencing was done on a sample of PBMCs. The chain combines TRBV7-2 with TRBJ2-5; TRBD1 is a possible D gene (5 bases). Written as DNA, the CDR3 is TGTGCCAGCAGCTTAGGGCCAGGGGAGACCCAGTACTTC. It encodes CASSLGPGETQYF.